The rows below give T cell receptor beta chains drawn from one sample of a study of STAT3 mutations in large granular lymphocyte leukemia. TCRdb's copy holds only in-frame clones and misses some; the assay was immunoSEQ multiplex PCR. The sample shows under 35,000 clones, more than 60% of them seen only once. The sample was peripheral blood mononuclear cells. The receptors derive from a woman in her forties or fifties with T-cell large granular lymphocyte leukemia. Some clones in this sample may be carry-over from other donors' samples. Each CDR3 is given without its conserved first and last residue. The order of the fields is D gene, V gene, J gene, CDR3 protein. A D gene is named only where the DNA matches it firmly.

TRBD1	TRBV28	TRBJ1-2	ASGTGAYGYT
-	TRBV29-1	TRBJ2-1	SVVGQLNEQF
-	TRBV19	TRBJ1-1	ASRSTGNTEAF
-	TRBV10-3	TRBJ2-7	AISGGGNAEQY
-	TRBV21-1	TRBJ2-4	ASTKRGTKPSRLKDIQY
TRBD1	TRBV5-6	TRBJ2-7	ASSLTGATYEQY
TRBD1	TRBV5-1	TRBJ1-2	ASSRDRGRNYGYT
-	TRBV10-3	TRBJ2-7	AISESHYEQY
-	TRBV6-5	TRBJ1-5	ASRRTGSNQPQH
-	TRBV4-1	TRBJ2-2	ASSQAFAGAAGELF
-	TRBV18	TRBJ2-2	ASSPRDTGELF
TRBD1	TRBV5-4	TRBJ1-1	ASSMTGSRTEAF
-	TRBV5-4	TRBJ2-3	ASSIRPTTDTQY
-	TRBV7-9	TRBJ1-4	ASSKWEANEKLF
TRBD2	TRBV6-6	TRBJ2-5	ASSYLAGGSETQY
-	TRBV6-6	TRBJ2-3	ASTMGLLRDTQY
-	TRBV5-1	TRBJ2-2	ASSSSTGTGELF
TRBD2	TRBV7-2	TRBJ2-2	ASIRAGATGELF
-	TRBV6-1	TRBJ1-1	ASSGNREANTEAF
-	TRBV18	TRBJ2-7	ASSPGPLAYEQY
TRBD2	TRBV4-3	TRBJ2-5	ASSPTSGGTGGTQY
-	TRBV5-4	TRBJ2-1	ASSLVGFNEQF
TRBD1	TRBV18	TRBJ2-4	ASSPYGQGIAKNIQY
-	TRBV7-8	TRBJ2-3	ASSPLGDTQY
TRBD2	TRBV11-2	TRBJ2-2	ASRGTSGRGAGELF
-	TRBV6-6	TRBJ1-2	ASRTYRASNYGYT
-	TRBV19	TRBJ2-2	ASSNSGAYTGELF
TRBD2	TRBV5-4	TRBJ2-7	ASSRDRGGSYEQY
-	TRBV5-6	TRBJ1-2	ASSLNYGYT
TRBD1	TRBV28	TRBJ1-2	ASRRTGGANYGYT
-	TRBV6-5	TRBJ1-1	ASSRDPVGTEAF